This T cell receptor (beta chain) comes out of a study of shared clonotypes between healthy human individuals. This clone was observed a single time. Its matching antigen is unknown. V was clipped by 7 bases and J by 2 bases; unmatched bases: 19. The CDR3 has 19 amino acids. Germline V lookup: CDR1 MDHEN, CDR2 SYDVKM. Study-wide findings and caveats: Sampling involved blood alone; tissue repertoires likely differ.

The deep-level immunoSEQ assay was used. Libraries were prepared by immunoSEQ multiplex PCR; TCRdb keeps only in-frame clonotypes and omits some of them. Of more than 2,000,000 clones in the sample, approximately 95% are singletons; the top ten hold roughly 0.36%. The TCR originated in a man younger than 35 in good health. Some clones in this sample may be carry-over from other donors' samples. The sequenced material came from naive CD4+ T cells from PBMCs. Subset given: CD45RA+ positively selected. This chain links TRBV28 with TRBJ1-5, with 8 bases matching TRBD1. The CDR3 loop is CASISSPGQGAWGNQPQHF. For the CDR3, the DNA is TGTGCCAGCATTTCGAGCCCAGGCCAGGGGGCGTGGGGCAATCAGCCCCAGCATTTT.